What follows is one T cell receptor (beta chain) and its context. Which antigen it targets is not known. Base qualities are missing; no much larger clone stands one base away. This sample's time point label indicates: about 28 days (+/-7) after the second vaccine dose. Because spike-specific TCR depth and breadth did not differ between the two schedules, AZD1222 recipients who got a second dose at roughly 4 weeks were pooled with those who got a second dose at roughly 12 weeks. The vaccinee samples were drawn from two UK trials, COV001 and COV002, one of which was a single-blind randomized controlled phase 2/3 trial testing AZD1222 (ChAdOx1 nCoV-19) in healthy adults. For TCRbeta chain sequencing, PBMC samples were collected from trial participants at day 0 and at day 28 after the second dose. This entry belongs to a study of T cell responses to AZD1222 COVID-19 vaccine (dated by TCRdb to the early 2020s). With respect to the entire study: A total of approximately 240 trial participants underwent TCR sequencing, of whom 200 to 220 had received two doses of AZD1222 and 26 had received two doses of the MenACWY control vaccine. Enrollment into the trials was organized by age into subgroups of 18-55, 56-69 and 70-plus years, and those subgroups contained roughly 140, 27 and 60 TCR-sequenced participants, respectively.

Here is what the overall study found, with its caveats: Reportedly, almost half of the unique spike-specific TCRs recognized epitopes lying outside the regions that are mutated in the B.1.351 and B.1.1.7 variants. After two AZD1222 doses, both the breadth and the depth of spike-specific TCRs were significantly higher than at day 0 and than in MenACWY recipients. Because no samples from the day 14 peak response were available, repertoires could be characterized only after the peak T cell response. Participants were mostly white British and included more females than males, and it was suggested by the authors that clonal diversity may have been underestimated. The 56-69-year group was small, and its depth increase did not reach significance, likely because of low power. CD4 TCRs associated with the vaccine covered the entire spike protein, and the dominant responses were in regions 160-218 and 743-854. Conclusions about previously exposed vaccinees are limited because only six or seven AZD1222 recipients were SARS-CoV-2 seropositive at baseline.

The CDR3 regions of human TCRbeta chains were analyzed by immunosequencing. Processing in the source paper ran as follows. Repertoire TCRs were matched against a reference library of SARS-CoV-2-specific TCRs generated with the MIRA antigen-specificity platform. Breadth meant the fraction of unique TCRs that were SARS-CoV-2-associated, whereas depth meant the fraction of total T cells that were SARS-CoV-2-associated. Using the MIRA data, each spike-specific TCR was mapped to the spike region that the TCR reacts to and placed in a CD4 or CD8 class. Log10-transformed breadth and depth values were compared by one-way ANOVA with Sidak's multiple comparisons tests. Not all clones reach the TCRdb copy of this immuneACCESS table, which keeps in-frame sequences only. Checked studies attribute under half of the gap to unresolved V genes and leave the rest unexplained. From that table come the V and J calls and clone size; the DNA was used to work out D and trimming. In all, the sample holds roughly 180,000 clones, and 91% of those were seen once. The top ten clonotypes cover 3% to 3.5% of the sample.

V loses 4 bases of germline sequence and J loses 2 bases, and the interval between the two ends is 10 bases. From cysteine to phenylalanine, the CDR3 is 13 amino acids long. Only the CDR3 portion is preserved as DNA: 39 bases, with reading frame beginning at the first base. CDR1 and CDR2 were assigned from the germline V gene as SGHRS and YFSETQ. The clonotype originates from an adult who received the AZD1222 COVID-19 vaccine. Sample: peripheral blood, taken 28 days after the second AZD1222 dose. The sequence joins TRBV5-1 to TRBJ2-7, with the D gene too uncertain to name. Here is the DNA: TGCGCCAGCAGCCTACAGTTGGCCTACGAGCAGTACTTC. Its translation is CASSLQLAYEQYF.